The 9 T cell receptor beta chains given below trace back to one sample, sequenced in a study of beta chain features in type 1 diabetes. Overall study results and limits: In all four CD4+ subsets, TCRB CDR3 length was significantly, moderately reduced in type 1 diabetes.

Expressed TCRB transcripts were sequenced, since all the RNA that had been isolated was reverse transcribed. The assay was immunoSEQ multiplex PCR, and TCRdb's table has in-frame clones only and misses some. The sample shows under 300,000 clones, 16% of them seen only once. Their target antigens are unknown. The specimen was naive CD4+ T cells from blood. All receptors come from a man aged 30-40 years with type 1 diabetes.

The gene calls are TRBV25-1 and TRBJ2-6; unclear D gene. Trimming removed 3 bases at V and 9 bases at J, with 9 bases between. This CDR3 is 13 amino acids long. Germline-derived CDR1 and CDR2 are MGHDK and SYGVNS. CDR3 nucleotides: TGTGCCAGCAGTGAGGTCGGTAGCAACGTCCTGACTTTC. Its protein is CASSEVGSNVLTF.

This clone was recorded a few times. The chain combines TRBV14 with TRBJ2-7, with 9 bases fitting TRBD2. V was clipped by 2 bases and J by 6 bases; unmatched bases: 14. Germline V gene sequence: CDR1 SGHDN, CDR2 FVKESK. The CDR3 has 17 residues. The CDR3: CASSQISGPSGKGEQYF. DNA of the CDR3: TGTGCCAGCAGCCAAATATCGGGGCCTAGCGGGAAAGGCGAGCAGTACTTC.

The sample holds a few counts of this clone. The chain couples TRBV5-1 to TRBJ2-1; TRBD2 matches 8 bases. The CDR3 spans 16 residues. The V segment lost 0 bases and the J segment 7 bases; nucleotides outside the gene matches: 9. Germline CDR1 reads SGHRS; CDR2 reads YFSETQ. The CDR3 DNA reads TGCGCCAGCAGCTTGGGGGCCAGCGGGAGTGGGAATGAGCAGTTCTTC. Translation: CASSLGASGSGNEQFF.

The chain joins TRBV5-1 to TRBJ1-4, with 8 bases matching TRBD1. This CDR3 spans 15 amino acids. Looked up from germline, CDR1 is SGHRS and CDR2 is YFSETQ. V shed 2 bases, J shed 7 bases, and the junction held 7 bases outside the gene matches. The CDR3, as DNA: TGCGCCAGCAGCTTAATGACAGGGGCGGGTGAAAAACTGTTTTTT. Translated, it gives CASSLMTGAGEKLFF. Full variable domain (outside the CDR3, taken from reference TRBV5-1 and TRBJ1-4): KAGVTQTPRYLIKTRGQQVTLSCSPISGHRSVSWYQQTPGQGLQFLFEYFSETQRNKGNFPGRFSGRQFSNSRSEMNVSTLELGDSALYLCASSLMTGAGEKLFFGSGTQLSVL.

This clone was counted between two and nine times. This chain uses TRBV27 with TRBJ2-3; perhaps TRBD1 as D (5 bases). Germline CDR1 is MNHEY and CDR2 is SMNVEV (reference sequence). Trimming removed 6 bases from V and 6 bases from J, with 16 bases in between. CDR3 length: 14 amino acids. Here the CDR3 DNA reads TGTGCCAGCAGGACCTTAGACAGTCCTGATACGCAGTATTTT. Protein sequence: CASRTLDSPDTQYF.

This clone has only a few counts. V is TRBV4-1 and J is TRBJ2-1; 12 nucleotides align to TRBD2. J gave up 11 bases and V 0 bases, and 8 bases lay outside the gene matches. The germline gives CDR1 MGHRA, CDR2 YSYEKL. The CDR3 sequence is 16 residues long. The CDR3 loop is CASSQELAGGTRQQFF. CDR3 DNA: TGCGCCAGCAGCCAAGAGCTAGCGGGAGGGACCAGGCAGCAGTTCTTC.

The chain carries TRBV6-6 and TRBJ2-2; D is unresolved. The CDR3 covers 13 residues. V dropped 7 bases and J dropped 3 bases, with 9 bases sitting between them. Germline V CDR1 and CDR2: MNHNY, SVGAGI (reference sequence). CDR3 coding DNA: TGTGCCAGCATTATAGACTACACCGGGGAGCTGTTTTTT. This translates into CASIIDYTGELFF.

The CDR3 DNA sequence: TGTGCCAGCAGTGGGGCTAGCGGGAGGGAGACCCAGTACTTC. It translates to CASSGASGRETQYF. The rearrangement joins TRBV9 to TRBJ2-5, with 11 bases that match TRBD2. This CDR3 is built from 14 residues. Germline lookup yields CDR1 SGDLS and CDR2 YYNGEE. V dropped 5 bases and J dropped 5; count of bases not matched to a gene: 5.

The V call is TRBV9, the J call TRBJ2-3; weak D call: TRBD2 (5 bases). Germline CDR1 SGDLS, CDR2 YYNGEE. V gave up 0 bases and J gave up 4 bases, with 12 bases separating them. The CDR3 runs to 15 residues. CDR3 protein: CASSVAGGSADTQYF. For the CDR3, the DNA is TGTGCCAGCAGCGTAGCTGGTGGGAGCGCAGATACGCAGTATTTT.